The next 19 T cell receptor beta chains were all read from a single sample in a study of molecular identifiers for immune sequencing clone quantification. MiXCR was run by TCRdb on the PCR reads, yielding one entry per CDR3 protein. The data contain about 640,000 distinct CDR3 sequences, nearly 20% of them singletons. What was sequenced was naive CD8+ T cells from blood, with Jurkat cell RNA spiked in. Subset denoted: FACS-sorted CD8+CD4-CCR7+CD45RA+ naive T cells. These receptors were taken from a human donor in good health. Some libraries in this study had Jurkat cell RNA spiked in.

On this clonotype itself: Possible read error: a much larger clone is one base away. V gene TRBV27 combines with J gene TRBJ2-7; 10 bases agree with TRBD1. The CDR3 loop spans 15 amino acids. The germline V gene encodes CDR1 MNHEY and CDR2 SMNVEV (reference sequence). Here the CDR3 DNA reads TGTGCCGGCAGAGGAGGGACAGGGGCTTCCTACGAGCAGTACTTC. This sequence encodes CAGRGGTGASYEQYF.

The chain has TRBV18 and TRBJ2-7; TRBD2 aligns across 9 bases. J lost 0 bases, V lost 0 bases, and 9 bases had no gene match. This CDR3 is built from 18 residues. The germline V gene has CDR1 KGHSH and CDR2 LQKENI. Here the CDR3 reads CASSPPGSGSLHSYEQYF. As DNA, the CDR3 is TGTGCCAGCTCACCACCGGGTAGCGGGAGCCTCCACTCCTACGAGCAGTACTTC.

This clonotype was detected only a few times. V gene TRBV27 combines with J gene TRBJ2-7, with 8 bases matching TRBD2. CDR3 length equals 14 residues. CDR1 is MNHEY and CDR2 is SMNVEV in the germline V gene (reference sequence). V lost 0 bases, J lost 4 bases, and 2 bases stayed unmatched. CDR3 residues: CASSLSRGGYEQYF. CDR3 DNA: TGTGCCAGCAGTTTATCGCGCGGGGGGTACGAGCAGTACTTC.

This clonotype appeared a few times. The chain carries TRBV25-1 and TRBJ2-2; 11 nucleotides align to TRBD1. The V segment lost 3 bases and the J segment 5 bases; nucleotides outside the gene matches: 5. Germline CDR1 is MGHDK and CDR2 is SYGVNS. This CDR3 contains 16 residues. The CDR3 sequence: CASSDGQGALTGELFF. CDR3 nucleotides: TGTGCCAGCAGTGACGGACAGGGGGCTTTGACCGGGGAGCTGTTTTTT. The full variable domain, rest sourced from reference TRBV25-1 and TRBJ2-2, is EADIYQTPRYLVIGTGKKITLECSQTMGHDKMYWYQQDPGMELHLIHYSYGVNSTEKGDLSSESTVSRIRTEHFPLTLESARPSHTSQYLCASSDGQGALTGELFFGEGSRLTVL.

This clonotype was picked up many times. The chain uses TRBV20-1 and TRBJ2-7; a weak D match, TRBD1 (5 bases). V was cut by 3 bases and J by 3 bases, with 12 bases left in between. Germline V gene sequence: CDR1 DFQATT, CDR2 SNEGSKA (reference sequence). The CDR3 contains 13 residues. The CDR3 coding sequence is TGCAGTGCTAGGGCTCAAGACAGCTACGAGCAGTACTTC. It translates to CSARAQDSYEQYF.

This clonotype was observed many times. The chain employs TRBV14 and TRBJ1-4, with D possibly matching TRBD1 (6 bases). Between the trimmed V and J ends, which lost 0 bases and 8 bases, there was a span of 16 bases. CDR1 and CDR2 from the germline V gene are SGHDN and FVKESK. The CDR3 runs 16 residues. This CDR3 is CASSQDLGGYEEKLFF. The DNA of the CDR3 is TGTGCCAGCAGCCAAGATTTAGGGGGGTACGAAGAAAAACTGTTTTTT.

This clonotype was found many times. The chain carries TRBV11-2 and TRBJ1-1; D unclear. This CDR3 region has 15 residues. Germline values: CDR1 SGHAT, CDR2 FQNNGV. V lost 4 bases to trimming and J lost 6 bases, with 18 bases between them. The CDR3 nucleotides are TGTGCCAGCAGCTCCCTGGACGGGAAGGGAGCTGAAGCTTTCTTT. This translates into CASSSLDGKGAEAFF.

This clonotype has at least ten counts. This sequence joins TRBV30 and TRBJ2-1, with D perhaps TRBD1 or TRBD2 (6 bases each). This CDR3 comprises 17 residues. Germline lookup yields CDR1 GTSNPN and CDR2 SVGIG (reference sequence). V lost 0 bases, J lost 8 bases, and 23 bases lay in between. CDR3 residues: CAWSVPLPGATADEQFF. DNA for the CDR3: TGTGCCTGGAGTGTACCCCTCCCGGGGGCCACCGCGGATGAGCAGTTCTTC.

The chain has TRBV25-1 and TRBJ2-7; 9 bases align to TRBD1. The J segment lost 9 bases and the V segment lost 3 bases, leaving 6 bases of the junction unmatched. The CDR3 has 13 amino acids. Germline V gives CDR1 MGHDK, CDR2 SYGVNS. The CDR3 protein is CASSDTGGGGQYF. In DNA, the CDR3 is TGTGCCAGCAGTGATACAGGGGGCGGCGGGCAGTACTTC.

Ten or more counts support this clonotype. This chain joins TRBV19 and TRBJ2-2, with D unclear. This CDR3 is 12 amino acids long. Trimming removed 4 bases from V and 6 bases from J, with 6 bases in between. From germline, CDR1 is LNHDA and CDR2 SQIVND (reference sequence). CDR3: CASSNPPGELFF. The CDR3 nucleotides are TGTGCCAGTAGTAACCCTCCCGGGGAGCTGTTTTTT. The variable domain in full, completed from reference TRBV19 and TRBJ2-2, reads DGGITQSPKYLFRKEGQNVTLSCEQNLNHDAMYWYRQDPGQGLRLIYYSQIVNDFQKGDIAEGYSVSREKKESFPLTVTSAQKNPTAFYLCASSNPPGELFFGEGSRLTVL.

The CDR3 coding sequence is TGCAGTGCTAGAGATCTGGGCAGGCCTACGGTAAGCTCCTACGAGCAGTACTTC. The encoded protein is CSARDLGRPTVSSYEQYF. This rearrangement joins TRBV20-1 to TRBJ2-7, with D hard to call. CDR1 and CDR2 from the germline V gene are DFQATT and SNEGSKA (reference sequence). The CDR3 has 18 amino acids. The ends were cut back, 0 bases at V and 0 bases at J, with 21 bases in the middle.

Note on this clonotype: Since no conserved phenylalanine or tryptophan closes the CDR3, a read error is the likely cause. The chain couples TRBV27 to TRBJ2-5; perhaps D is TRBD1 or TRBD2 (5 bases each). V lost 3 bases, J lost 3 bases, and 11 bases lay in between. The CDR3 has 14 residues. In germline, CDR1 is MNHEY, CDR2 SMNVEV (reference sequence). CDR3 DNA: TGTGCCAGCAGTTTGCAGGGTAGCGAAGAGACCCAGTACTCC. Translated: CASSLQGSEETQYS.

On this clonotype: One end of the junction does not line up with germline, which may come from a read error. The chain couples TRBV30 to TRBJ1-5, with a possible D match to TRBD1 (5 bases). The germline V gene encodes CDR1 GTSNPN and CDR2 SVGIG (reference sequence). The CDR3 consists of 18 residues. The CDR3 sequence is CTWSSGMVGSRIRQPQHF. The CDR3 DNA follows: TGTACCTGGAGTTCAGGGATGGTCGGATCGAGAATACGTCAGCCCCAGCATTTT.

This clonotype was picked up many times. This chain connects TRBV21-1 to TRBJ1-1; TRBD1 was called by the table and not checked on the DNA. TRBV21-1 is an annotated pseudogene. The CDR3 has 14 amino acids. The CDR3 reads CASSNYRDFSEAFF. CDR3 coding DNA: TGTGCCAGCAGCAATTACAGGGATTTCTCTGAAGCTTTCTTT.

As for this clonotype: This may arise from a read error, as a much more abundant clone is one base away. The V and J genes are TRBV11-2 and TRBJ1-5, with D possibly matching TRBD1 (5 bases). Germline V gene lookup returns CDR1 SGHAT and CDR2 FQNNGV. The CDR3 contains 14 residues. This CDR3 is CASSFDSSNRPQHF. The CDR3 region has the DNA TGTGCCAGCAGCTTTGACAGTAGCAATCGGCCCCAGCATTTT.

As to this clonotype: This may be a read error: a much more frequent sequence differs by one nucleotide. The J gene is TRBJ2-7, the V gene TRBV5-8; D not resolved. V dropped 4 bases and J dropped 2 bases, with 13 bases sitting between them. CDR1 is SGHTS and CDR2 is YDEGEE in the germline V gene. This CDR3 contains 14 residues. The CDR3 DNA follows: TGTGCCAGCAGCCTGGACGCATCAGCCTACGAGCAGTACTTC. Amino acids: CASSLDASAYEQYF.

This clonotype showed up just a few times. The rearrangement joins TRBV12-3 or TRBV12-4 to TRBJ2-4; 8 nucleotides align to TRBD2. This CDR3 region has 14 residues. The junction had 6 bases not matched to a gene; V was cut back by 3 bases and J by 8 bases. The DNA of the CDR3 is TGTGCCAGCAGTTTTCTGCCGGGAGGGGACATTCAGTACTTC. Its protein is CASSFLPGGDIQYF.

Remarks on this clonotype: This could be a read error, since a much larger clone is one nucleotide away. The chain has TRBV7-9 and TRBJ1-1; D ambiguous. The CDR3 has 11 residues. Germline values: CDR1 SEHNR, CDR2 FQNEAQ (reference sequence). In DNA, the CDR3 is TGTGCCAGCGGCGAGAACACTGGAGCTTTCTTT. Its protein is CASGENTGAFF.

At least ten counts were recorded for this clonotype. This chain joins TRBV20-1 and TRBJ2-5; TRBD2 agrees at 12 bases. This CDR3 has 15 amino acids. Germline CDR1 is DFQATT and CDR2 is SNEGSKA (reference sequence). V lost 1 base, J lost 3 bases, and 3 bases stayed unmatched. The CDR3 reads CSARGSSGGEETQYF. The CDR3 DNA is TGCAGTGCTAGAGGTTCTAGCGGGGGGGAAGAGACCCAGTACTTC.